One sample yielded the 5 T cell receptor beta chains listed below, sequenced in a study of OX40 agonist ivuxolimab in advanced cancers. TCRdb keeps only in-frame clones here, not all; method: immunoSEQ multiplex PCR. The sample holds 80,000 or so clones, approximately 85% seen once. Material: CD4+ or CD8+ T cells sorted from blood, obtained in a trial of the OX40 agonist ivuxolimab. The receptors shown here come from an adult with an advanced solid tumor such as melanoma, head and neck, liver or kidney cancer.

The rearrangement links TRBV7-8 to TRBJ1-6, with D maybe TRBD1 (5 bases). Germline V lookup: CDR1 SGHVS, CDR2 FQNEAQ. The CDR3 length is 19 residues. V was shortened by 2 bases and J by 0 bases, with 17 bases between the two germline ends. CDR3 bases: TGTGCCAGCAGCTTAACGTCCCCCCGGGGGAGCTCCTATAATTCACCCCTCCACTTT. It specifies CASSLTSPRGSSYNSPLHF.

The CDR3 is CAWSVSWAGNEQYF. CDR3 nucleotides: TGTGCCTGGAGTGTATCCTGGGCAGGCAACGAGCAGTACTTC. The rearrangement joins TRBV30 to TRBJ2-7; no clear D gene. V lost 0 bases and J lost 5, with 14 bases in between. CDR1 and CDR2 (germline): GTSNPN, SVGIG (reference sequence). The CDR3 consists of 14 residues.

The chain uses TRBV4-1 and TRBJ2-5; 7 bases fit TRBD2. Unmatched junction bases numbered 10, after V lost 5 bases and J lost 4 bases. The germline V gene has CDR1 MGHRA and CDR2 YSYEKL. This CDR3 has 15 amino acids. CDR3 sequence: CASSSGATSRETQYF. DNA for the CDR3: TGCGCCAGCAGCAGCGGGGCGACGAGCCGAGAGACCCAGTACTTC.

The V gene is TRBV29-1, the J gene TRBJ1-1; unclear D gene. Trimming left V 7 bases short and J 4 bases short, with 16 bases between. Germline values: CDR1 SQVTM, CDR2 ANQGSEA. The CDR3 is 13 amino acids. The CDR3 sequence is CSALRSSGTEAFF. In DNA, the CDR3 is TGCAGCGCGTTGAGGAGTTCCGGCACTGAAGCTTTCTTT.

The gene calls are TRBV5-6 and TRBJ2-5; D is perhaps TRBD2 (5 bases). The CDR3 contains 16 residues. V was trimmed by 1 base and J by 1 base, leaving 14 bases between them. Germline loops: CDR1 SGHDT, CDR2 YYEEEE. In DNA, the CDR3 is TGTGCCAGCAGCTTGATGCAGACCGGGATCCAAGAGACCCAGTACTTC. Protein: CASSLMQTGIQETQYF.